This is a list of T cell receptor beta chains from one sample in a study of shared clonotypes between healthy human individuals. Assay used: immunoSEQ multiplex PCR; TCRdb lists only in-frame clones, some missing. Of over 300,000 clones listed, around 87% are singletons. Sequenced material: memory CD8+ T cells sorted from blood. The receptors stem from a man between 18 and 29 years old in good health. Both conserved end residues are part of each CDR3. A D gene is named only where the DNA matches it firmly. Only some rows state a clone size, as once, few, many or a class for expanded clones.

clone_size j_call d_call v_call cdr3_aa cdr3_nt
. TRBJ2-1 . TRBV4-1 CASSPVDVYNEQFF TGCGCCAGCAGCCCGGTCGACGTTTACAATGAGCAGTTCTTC
. TRBJ2-5 . TRBV10-3 CAISRSREEETQYF TGTGCCATCAGCCGGTCGCGGGAAGAGGAGACCCAGTACTTC
. TRBJ1-1 TRBD1 TRBV4-1 CASSARGTDSLNTEAFF TGCGCCAGCAGCGCGCGAGGGACAGACAGTTTGAACACTGAAGCTTTCTTT
few TRBJ2-2 . TRBV7-9 CASSLSNGPGELFF TGTGCCAGCAGCTTGTCGAACGGCCCCGGGGAGCTGTTTTTT
. TRBJ1-4 . TRBV7-2 CASSGRLGATNEKLFF TGTGCCAGCAGCGGCCGGCTTGGTGCAACTAATGAAAAACTGTTTTTT
. TRBJ1-6 . TRBV6-1 CASSELGDSPLHF TGTGCCAGCAGTGAATTAGGGGATTCACCCCTCCACTTT
. TRBJ2-3 . TRBV5-4 CATALLGSAGWGPDTQYF TGTGCCACAGCCCTTTTGGGGTCGGCGGGATGGGGCCCAGATACGCAGTATTTT
many TRBJ2-7 . TRBV6-6 CASSYEGGSYEQYF TGTGCCAGCAGTTATGAGGGAGGCTCCTACGAGCAGTACTTC
. TRBJ2-7 . TRBV6-6 CASSYSDSYEQYF TGTGCCAGCAGTTACTCGGACAGCTACGAGCAGTACTTC
once TRBJ2-1 . TRBV6-1 CASSEVDSSYNEQFF TGTGCCAGCAGTGAGGTGGATAGCTCCTACAATGAGCAGTTCTTC
. TRBJ2-3 TRBD2 TRBV7-9 CASSLSASGGYTDTQYF TGTGCCAGCAGCTTATCGGCTAGCGGGGGGTACACAGATACGCAGTATTTT
. TRBJ1-1 . TRBV7-9 CASSLQLTEAFF TGTGCCAGCAGCTTACAGCTCACTGAAGCTTTCTTT
. TRBJ2-7 . TRBV7-8 CASSLRGASYEQYF TGTGCCAGCAGCTTACGAGGGGCCTCCTACGAGCAGTACTTC
. TRBJ1-3 . TRBV15 CATSRDEVFRSGNTIYF TGTGCCACCAGCAGAGACGAGGTCTTTCGCTCTGGAAACACCATATATTTT
. TRBJ2-6 TRBD1 TRBV10-3 CAISEPTGGSGANVLTF TGTGCCATCAGTGAACCTACAGGGGGCTCCGGGGCCAACGTCCTGACTTTC
. TRBJ2-3 TRBD2 TRBV6-5 CASSYAGGEALDTQYF TGTGCCAGCAGTTACGCGGGAGGTGAGGCGCTAGATACGCAGTATTTT
. TRBJ2-7 TRBD2 TRBV5-4 CASSGGLAGYEQYF TGTGCCAGCAGCGGCGGACTAGCGGGCTACGAGCAGTACTTC
once TRBJ2-5 . TRBV27 CASSDLTANQETQYF TGTGCCAGCAGTGACCTGACTGCCAACCAAGAGACCCAGTACTTC
many TRBJ2-5 . TRBV29-1 CSVQTQETQYF TGCAGCGTTCAGACTCAAGAGACCCAGTACTTC
. TRBJ2-7 . TRBV5-1 CASSFWVSAYEQYF TGCGCCAGCAGCTTTTGGGTTTCAGCCTACGAGCAGTACTTC
. TRBJ1-3 . TRBV6-1 CASIGTSGNTIYF TGTGCCAGCATCGGGACTTCAGGAAACACCATATATTTT
. TRBJ2-7 . TRBV4-1 CASSQQGRPLEQYF TGCGCCAGCAGCCAACAAGGACGGCCTTTAGAGCAGTACTTC
. TRBJ2-5 TRBD2 TRBV5-1 CASSGSLSGGWKTQYF TGCGCCAGCAGCGGCTCACTAAGCGGGGGGTGGAAGACCCAGTACTTC
. TRBJ2-1 . TRBV9 CASSVDLESSYNEQFF TGTGCCAGCAGCGTAGATCTGGAAAGCTCCTACAATGAGCAGTTCTTC
. TRBJ2-1 TRBD2 TRBV7-9 CASSPIAGIAYNEQFF TGTGCCAGCAGCCCGATAGCGGGAATAGCCTACAATGAGCAGTTCTTC
. TRBJ2-1 . TRBV7-6 CASSLVIRELRNEQFF TGTGCCAGCAGCTTAGTGATCCGGGAGCTACGCAATGAGCAGTTCTTC
. TRBJ2-5 TRBD2 TRBV5-4 CASSRLGLAGGKQETQYF TGTGCCAGCAGCCGCCTAGGACTAGCGGGAGGAAAACAAGAGACCCAGTACTTC
many TRBJ2-2 TRBD1 TRBV5-4 CASSLEGRDRGPTGELFF TGTGCCAGCAGCTTGGAGGGCCGGGACAGGGGGCCCACCGGGGAGCTGTTTTTT
. TRBJ2-1 TRBD2 TRBV6-6 CASRTSGGLHEQFF TGTGCCAGCAGGACTAGCGGGGGTCTCCATGAGCAGTTCTTC
. TRBJ2-1 . TRBV9 CASSGTAAYNEQFF TGTGCCAGCAGCGGAACCGCAGCGTACAATGAGCAGTTCTTC
once TRBJ2-7 . TRBV5-6 CASSFPVRSYEQYF TGTGCCAGCAGCTTCCCAGTCCGCTCCTACGAGCAGTACTTC
. TRBJ2-7 . TRBV2 CASSEGLGAEQYF TGTGCCAGCAGTGAAGGATTGGGGGCCGAGCAGTACTTC
. TRBJ1-1 . TRBV28 CASSLDGENTEAFF TGTGCCAGCAGTTTAGATGGTGAGAACACTGAAGCTTTCTTT
. TRBJ2-7 . TRBV7-9 CASSLGPLYEQYF TGTGCCAGCAGCCTCGGACCCTTATACGAGCAGTACTTC
. TRBJ1-2 . TRBV5-4 CASTLAGGDYGYTF TGTGCCAGCACCTTGGCCGGGGGAGACTATGGCTACACCTTC
. TRBJ1-3 . TRBV27 CASSSDGISGNTIYF TGTGCCAGCAGTAGTGACGGAATCTCTGGAAACACCATATATTTT
. TRBJ2-7 . TRBV12-5 CASGSTGTVYEQYF TGTGCTAGTGGTTCGACAGGGACTGTCTACGAGCAGTACTTC
few TRBJ2-2 TRBD1 TRBV5-1 CASRGEGASTGELFF TGCGCCAGCAGAGGTGAGGGGGCGAGCACCGGGGAGCTGTTTTTT
. TRBJ2-3 . TRBV4-1 CASSQGLRGVDTQYF TGCGCCAGCAGCCAAGGGTTAAGAGGGGTAGATACGCAGTATTTT
many TRBJ2-1 . TRBV9 CASSESHRDYNEQFF TGTGCCAGCAGCGAGTCGCACAGGGACTACAATGAGCAGTTCTTC
. TRBJ2-5 . TRBV7-9 CASSPRYGQETQYF TGTGCCAGCAGCCCGCGGTACGGCCAAGAGACCCAGTACTTC
. TRBJ2-2 . TRBV9 CASSVGGAANTGELFF TGTGCCAGCAGCGTAGGCGGCGCGGCGAACACCGGGGAGCTGTTTTTT
. TRBJ1-5 . TRBV7-2 CASSLGPIGVSNQPQHF TGTGCCAGCAGCTTAGGCCCGATAGGGGTTAGCAATCAGCCCCAGCATTTT
. TRBJ2-3 TRBD1 TRBV4-3 CASSQESGDRVIVDTQYF TGCGCCAGCAGCCAAGAGTCTGGGGACAGGGTGATTGTAGATACGCAGTATTTT
. TRBJ1-2 TRBD1 TRBV6-5 CASSYLGGQGDVAF TGTGCCAGCAGTTACCTGGGCGGACAGGGCGACGTCGCCTTC
. TRBJ1-1 . TRBV18 CASSPPVRDEVNTEAFF TGTGCCAGCTCACCACCGGTAAGGGATGAAGTGAACACTGAAGCTTTCTTT
. TRBJ2-2 . TRBV7-9 CASSSITGELFF TGTGCCAGCAGCTCCATCACCGGGGAGCTGTTTTTT
. TRBJ1-2 . TRBV19 CASSIVRPFYGYTF TGTGCCAGTAGTATCGTCAGGCCCTTCTATGGCTACACCTTC
. TRBJ2-6 . TRBV7-3 CASSPFLTGSNSGANVLTF TGTGCCAGCAGCCCTTTTCTGACCGGGAGTAACTCTGGGGCCAACGTCCTGACTTTC
. TRBJ2-3 . TRBV5-4 CASSLLDYTDTQYF TGTGCCAGCAGCTTGTTGGACTACACAGATACGCAGTATTTT
. TRBJ1-4 TRBD1 TRBV4-1 CASSQDLDPAMGQSEKLFF TGCGCCAGCAGCCAAGATCTTGACCCCGCTATGGGACAGAGCGAAAAACTGTTTTTT
. TRBJ2-1 TRBD2 TRBV10-3 CAISDRAGINNEQFF TGTGCCATCAGTGATCGAGCGGGAATAAACAATGAGCAGTTCTTC
once TRBJ1-1 TRBD1 TRBV6-5 CASSSDRGYTEAFF TGTGCCAGCAGTTCGGACAGGGGTTACACTGAAGCTTTCTTT
. TRBJ2-7 TRBD2 TRBV10-1 CASSDRLAGGSYEQYF TGCGCCAGCAGTGATCGGCTAGCGGGGGGCTCCTACGAGCAGTACTTC
. TRBJ2-1 TRBD2 TRBV2 CASRDDWREGLNEQFF TGTGCCAGCAGGGACGATTGGCGGGAGGGCCTCAATGAGCAGTTCTTC
. TRBJ2-5 . TRBV7-9 CASQTRPAETQYF TGTGCCAGTCAAACCCGTCCCGCCGAGACCCAGTACTTC
. TRBJ2-1 . TRBV9 CASSVGLGVYNEQFF TGTGCCAGCAGCGTAGGACTAGGGGTCTACAATGAGCAGTTCTTC